Listed here are 14 T cell receptor beta chains from one sample, sequenced in a study of blood T cells in healthy people across ages. PCR was performed a second time for about 7 to 11 cycles using a sample-barcoded 5' primer and a J-beta primer mix. Each CDR3 protein gets one entry after TCRdb re-called the 5' RACE reads with MiXCR. The sample shows 1.8 million or so distinct CDR3 sequences, roughly two fifths of them seen only once. The sample consisted of blood. The source is a human donor in good health.

This clonotype was detected a few times. V is TRBV2 and J is TRBJ2-7; no definite D call. The germline gives CDR1 SNHLY, CDR2 FYNNEI. V lost 7 bases to trimming and J lost 0 bases, with 10 bases between them. The CDR3 consists of 13 residues. The CDR3 sequence is CASKEEASYEQYF. CDR3 coding DNA: TGTGCCAGCAAAGAGGAAGCCTCCTACGAGCAGTACTTC.

The rearrangement uses TRBV10-3 and TRBJ2-7; D might be TRBD1 or TRBD2, each matching 5 bases. V was pared by 2 bases and J by 6 bases, with 14 bases between. The V gene's germline CDR1 is ENHRY and CDR2 SYGVKD. The CDR3 has 14 amino acids. The DNA for the CDR3 is TGTGCCATCAGTGAGCCTCCCTTGGGACGCGAGCAGTACTTC. Protein sequence: CAISEPPLGREQYF.

The chain employs TRBV7-6 and TRBJ2-7, with 7 bases fitting TRBD1. The CDR3 totals 16 residues. Germline trimming cut 1 base from V and 3 bases from J; bases unmatched to any gene: 9. Looked up from germline, CDR1 is SGHVS and CDR2 is FNYEAQ. The CDR3, as DNA: TGTGCCAGCAGCTTAGAGCCCACAGGGGTTGGCTACGAGCAGTACTTC. The encoded protein is CASSLEPTGVGYEQYF.

CDR3 nucleotide sequence: TGTGCCAGCAGTGTCACTAGCGGGAGGGCTGGCGGGGAGCTGTTTTTT. Translating it yields CASSVTSGRAGGELFF. This chain joins TRBV2 and TRBJ2-2, with 13 bases identical to TRBD2. V dropped 4 bases and J dropped 7; count of bases not matched to a gene: 6. Germline lookup yields CDR1 SNHLY and CDR2 FYNNEI. The CDR3 spans 16 residues.

This rearrangement joins TRBV4-2 to TRBJ2-1, with TRBD1 matching over 8 bases. The CDR3 sequence is 15 residues long. V was clipped by 4 bases and J by 5 bases; unmatched bases: 7. The germline V gene encodes CDR1 LGHNA and CDR2 YNFKEQ. The CDR3 spells CASSPGQGADNEQFF. DNA for the CDR3: TGTGCCAGCAGCCCCGGGCAGGGGGCCGACAATGAGCAGTTCTTC.

The chain is built from TRBV4-1 and TRBJ1-4; no firm D call. The CDR3 has 14 residues. Germline loops: CDR1 MGHRA, CDR2 YSYEKL. V lost 1 base and J lost 13, with 16 bases in between. In DNA, the CDR3 is TGCGCCAGCAGCCAAGTGGTCGGTGCGGATGCACTGTTTTTT. Translation: CASSQVVGADALFF.

This clonotype was observed at least ten times. The J gene is TRBJ2-5, the V gene TRBV29-1, with D possibly matching TRBD2 (6 bases). V lost 4 bases, J lost 4 bases, and 16 bases lay in between. Germline V gene lookup returns CDR1 SQVTM and CDR2 ANQGSEA. The CDR3 runs to 14 residues. The CDR3 is CSVVPVGGGETQYF. The CDR3 DNA reads as TGCAGCGTTGTTCCAGTGGGGGGAGGAGAGACCCAGTACTTC.

V gene TRBV2 combines with J gene TRBJ2-7, with D unresolved. Trimming stripped 2 bases from V and 4 bases from J, with 12 bases between. Germline CDR1 reads SNHLY; CDR2 reads FYNNEI. This CDR3 contains 14 residues. This CDR3 is CASSESRNLYEQYF. The DNA of the CDR3 is TGTGCCAGCAGTGAATCCCGGAACCTATACGAGCAGTACTTC.

This clonotype was observed a single time. CDR3 coding DNA: TGTGCCAGCAGTTCCTATGGGTACACCGGGGAGCTGTTTTTT. Protein sequence: CASSSYGYTGELFF. J is TRBJ2-2 and V is TRBV6-5; D is ambiguous. Deletions cut 4 bases from V and 3 bases from J, with 9 bases between. The length of the CDR3 is 14 residues. Germline V CDR1 and CDR2: MNHEY, SVGAGI.

Of note for this clonotype: One end of the junction is discordant with germline, which a read error may explain. The rearrangement joins TRBV6-5 to TRBJ2-5, with D tentatively TRBD1 or TRBD2 (5 bases each). TRBJ2-7 matches the DNA end more closely, so the J call is doubtful. CDR3 length: 14 amino acids. CDR1 and CDR2 from the germline V gene are MNHEY and SVGAGI. CDR3 amino acids: CAGSSIRGRYEQYF. The CDR3 coding sequence is TGTGCCGGCAGCTCGATCCGGGGCCGGTACGAGCAGTACTTC.

This clonotype has a count of ten or more. The chain is built from TRBV7-9 and TRBJ2-1, with 9 bases matching TRBD2. The V gene end was trimmed by 4 bases and the J gene end by 7 bases; junction bases not matched to a gene: 8. Looked up from germline, CDR1 is SEHNR and CDR2 is FQNEAQ (reference sequence). This CDR3 has 15 residues. This CDR3 reads CASSSRGGFLNEQFF. The DNA for the CDR3 is TGTGCCAGCAGCTCGCGGGGGGGCTTTTTGAATGAGCAGTTCTTC.

This chain links TRBV5-1 with TRBJ2-5; no reliable D call. CDR1 is SGHRS, CDR2 YFSETQ, per germline. Deletions cut 4 bases from V and 3 bases from J, with 16 bases between. The CDR3 consists of 15 residues. The CDR3: CASSLALRPEETQYF. In DNA form, the CDR3 reads TGCGCCAGCAGCCTGGCCTTACGTCCCGAAGAGACCCAGTACTTC.

The chain's CDR3 is CASSRISGTNTGELFF. The CDR3 bases are TGCGCCAGCAGTCGCATATCAGGGACCAACACCGGGGAGCTGTTTTTT. This sequence joins TRBV5-1 and TRBJ2-2, with D possibly called TRBD1 or TRBD2 (5 bases each). The CDR3 spans 16 residues. Between the trimmed V and J ends, which lost 5 bases and 2 bases, there was a span of 16 bases. In germline, CDR1 is SGHRS, CDR2 YFSETQ.

This chain joins TRBV29-1 and TRBJ2-3, with 9 bases lining up with TRBD2. Germline assignment: CDR1 SQVTM and CDR2 ANQGSEA. V shed 3 bases, J shed 2 bases, and the junction held 9 bases outside the gene matches. This CDR3 contains 16 residues. This CDR3 is CSVDEVAGVTTDTQYF. In DNA form, the CDR3 reads TGCAGCGTTGATGAGGTAGCGGGGGTTACCACAGATACGCAGTATTTT.